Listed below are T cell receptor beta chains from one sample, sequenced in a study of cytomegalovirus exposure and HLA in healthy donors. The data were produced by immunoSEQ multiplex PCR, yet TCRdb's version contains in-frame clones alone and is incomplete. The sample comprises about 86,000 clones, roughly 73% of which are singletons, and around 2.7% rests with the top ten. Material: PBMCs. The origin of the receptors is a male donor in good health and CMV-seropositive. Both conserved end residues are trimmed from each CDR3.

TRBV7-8 ASSTHTDTQY
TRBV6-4 ASSEGLGADTQY
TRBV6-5 ASRAGTGTYEQY
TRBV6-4 ASSDLAGGDTQY
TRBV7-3 ASSLTGGGGTEAF
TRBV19 ASSRDSRTDTQY
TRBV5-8 ASSPGQGASGANVLT
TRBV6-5 ASSYSSGSNQPQH
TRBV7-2 ASEPLAYNEQF
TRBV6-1 ASRQTSGSSHEQY
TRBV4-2 ASSQDGGGTSTDTQY
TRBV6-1 ASRLANYGYT
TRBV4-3 ASSQDLLDLSDQPQH
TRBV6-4 ASSDSPEETQY
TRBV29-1 SAPGPRGDTEAF
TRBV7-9 ASSPGTQDTQY
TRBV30 AWSGRLVRGPPGEQY
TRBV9 ASSGRLAGDPRSYNEQF
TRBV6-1 ATQVGTGLTDTQY
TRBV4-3 ASSQQYPTDSLF
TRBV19 ASTSAGGEETQY
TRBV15 ATSREGLLSYNEQF
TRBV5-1 ASSLEADRGNSPLH
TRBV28 ASSLTGQGYYQY
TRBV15 ATSRGGQGAMF
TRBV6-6 ASSYGGINEKLF
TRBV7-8 ASRLLGEGFGNQPQH
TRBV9 ASSVVGNFQEQF
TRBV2 ASSVHRDSPSEGYT
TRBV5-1 ASSLRTGVGTEAF
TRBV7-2 ASSPRGIWGGYT
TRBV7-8 ASSSRQGLDGYT
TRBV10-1 ASSVAGGDFQPQH
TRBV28 ASSDLAGGWGPQY
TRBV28 ASSLKGQGADQPQH
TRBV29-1 SVALRVKETQY
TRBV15 ATSRELAATTDTQY
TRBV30 AWSTSHSEQF
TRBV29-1 SVFGIRYYNEQF
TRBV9 ASSAESTRSYEQY
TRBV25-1 ASRIAGGGKTDTQY
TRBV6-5 ASSPGRYEAF
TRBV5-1 ASSPLPTGGVRTRELF
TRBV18 ASSARTAEAF
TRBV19 ASSTSGLSNAYEQY
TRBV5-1 ASSLERAGSATNEKLF
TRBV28 ASSQASRYADTQY
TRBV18 ASSPIRIVIAINTQY
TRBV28 ASSLAGTGNSHGYT